The next 2 T cell receptor beta chains were all read from a single sample in a study of cytomegalovirus exposure and HLA in healthy donors. The PCR made use of 60 Vbeta and 13 Jbeta primers. Generated by immunoSEQ multiplex PCR, the TCRdb table keeps only in-frame clones and is missing some. This table has about 130,000 clones, 70% to 85% appearing once. Sequencing used PBMCs. Receptors originate from a boy aged 2-15 years in good health and CMV-seronegative.

J is TRBJ1-2 and V is TRBV7-3; TRBD1 matches 9 bases. The V segment lost 0 bases and the J segment 6 bases; nucleotides outside the gene matches: 14. The CDR3 covers 18 residues. Germline-derived CDR1 and CDR2 are SGHTA and FQGTGA. The CDR3 protein is CASSLTGGRGQGGHGYTF. The CDR3 DNA sequence: TGTGCCAGCAGCTTAACGGGCGGGCGGGGACAGGGTGGCCATGGCTACACCTTC.

The rearrangement joins TRBV7-9 to TRBJ2-3; possible D gene TRBD1, 6 bases. Trimming stripped 2 bases from V and 1 base from J, with 10 bases between. The V gene's germline CDR1 is SEHNR and CDR2 FQNEAQ (reference sequence). The CDR3 contains 15 residues. In DNA form, the CDR3 reads TGTGCCAGCAGCTTATCTGGGGGCCGCACAGATACGCAGTATTTT. Translating it yields CASSLSGGRTDTQYF. Based on the CDR3 plus reference TRBV7-9 and TRBJ2-3, the full variable domain is DTGVSQNPRHKITKRGQNVTFRCDPISEHNRLYWYRQTLGQGPEFLTYFQNEAQLEKSRLLSDRFSAERPKGSFSTLEIQRTEQGDSAMYLCASSLSGGRTDTQYFGPGTRLTVL.